One and the same sample provided the 12 T cell receptor beta chains below, sequenced in a study of cytotoxic CD8 clonotypes in ibrutinib-treated CLL. TCRdb's table, derived via immunoSEQ multiplex PCR, lists solely in-frame clones and lacks some. The sample holds approximately 70,000 clones; 65% to 85% are singletons and the top ten take 7.7%. Sequencing was performed on PBMCs, taken at disease progression, from a patient treated with ibrutinib. These receptors were collected from a human donor with chronic lymphocytic leukemia.

The chain employs TRBV19 and TRBJ1-4, with 8 bases identical to TRBD1. The germline V gene has CDR1 LNHDA and CDR2 SQIVND (reference sequence). The CDR3 has 15 residues. V lost 3 bases, J lost 3 bases, and 3 bases stayed unmatched. The CDR3 sequence is CASSIQGAPNEKLFF. CDR3 DNA sequence: TGTGCCAGTAGTATCCAGGGGGCGCCTAATGAAAAACTGTTTTTT.

The chain is built from TRBV15 and TRBJ1-3; no firm D call. The CDR3 is made up of 14 amino acids. From germline, CDR1 is LNHNV and CDR2 YYDKDF (reference sequence). The germline V and J ends were trimmed by 5 bases and 2 bases, with 10 bases remaining between them. CDR3 sequence reads: CATSVPTPGNTIYF. For the CDR3, the DNA is TGTGCCACCAGCGTGCCGACCCCTGGAAACACCATATATTTT.

The J gene is TRBJ2-5, the V gene TRBV29-1; 8 bases match TRBD2. The CDR3 runs to 13 residues. Germline V lookup: CDR1 SQVTM, CDR2 ANQGSEA. V shed 7 bases and J 4 bases; nucleotides not matched to a gene: 8. The CDR3 loop is CSAGGGPGETQYF. CDR3 DNA: TGCAGCGCCGGGGGGGGGCCCGGAGAGACCCAGTACTTC.

The chain links TRBV30 to TRBJ1-6; TRBD1 aligns across 12 bases. This CDR3 spans 17 amino acids. After removal of 3 bases from V and 10 bases from J, the junction contained 13 bases not matched to a gene. The germline CDR1 and CDR2 sequences are GTSNPN and SVGIG (reference sequence). CDR3 bases: TGTGCCTGGAGCCGGGACAGGGGGCGTCCAGGGCCCTCACCCCTCCACTTT. Translation gives CAWSRDRGRPGPSPLHF. Filled out from reference TRBV30 and TRBJ1-6, the complete variable domain reads SQTIHQWPATLVQPVGSPLSLECTVEGTSNPNLYWYRQAAGRGLQLLFYSVGIGQISSEVPQNLSASRPQDRQFILSSKKLLLSDSGFYLCAWSRDRGRPGPSPLHFGNGTRLTVT.

The chain carries TRBV11-3 and TRBJ2-7, with 8 bases aligning to TRBD1. The CDR3 is 16 amino acids. The V and J ends lost 1 base and 5 bases, in that order; junction bases with no gene match: 10. Per germline, CDR1 SGHNT and CDR2 YENEEA. CDR3 residues: CASSLGTRTGRDEQYF. CDR3 in DNA: TGTGCCAGCAGCTTAGGAACCCGGACAGGGCGGGACGAGCAGTACTTC.

In this sample, this clone turned up once. The chain combines TRBV5-1 with TRBJ2-2; D is possibly TRBD2 (6 bases). Germline assignment: CDR1 SGHRS and CDR2 YFSETQ. The V end was cut by 3 bases, the J end by 4 bases, with 16 bases between. The CDR3 extends over 16 amino acids. CDR3 protein: CASSSGVGTLTGELFF. The DNA for the CDR3 is TGCGCCAGCAGCTCGGGGGTCGGGACTCTCACCGGGGAGCTGTTTTTT.

This chain joins TRBV18 and TRBJ2-1, with D possibly matching TRBD2 (5 bases). This CDR3 comprises 14 residues. V was clipped by 3 bases and J by 3 bases, with 9 bases between them. Germline V CDR1 and CDR2: KGHSH, LQKENI. The CDR3 DNA sequence: TGTGCCAGCTCACCCACCCGGGACTACAATGAGCAGTTCTTC. Translating gives CASSPTRDYNEQFF.

The V and J genes are TRBV6-5 and TRBJ2-7; D is possibly TRBD2 (6 bases). The CDR3 totals 13 residues. Germline CDR1 MNHEY, CDR2 SVGAGI. Between the trimmed V and J ends, which lost 6 bases and 3 bases, there was a span of 12 bases. CDR3: CASRPGLNYEQYF. CDR3 nucleotides: TGTGCCAGCAGACCGGGACTTAACTACGAGCAGTACTTC.

This clone was observed a single time. Other DNA sequences in the sample encode the same CDR3. DNA of the CDR3: TGCGCCAGCAGCTTCGGCGACTCTGGAAACACCATATATTTT. This codes for CASSFGDSGNTIYF. The chain combines TRBV5-1 with TRBJ1-3; D is undetermined. From germline, CDR1 is SGHRS and CDR2 YFSETQ. The V end lost 2 bases, the J end lost 0 bases, and 6 bases lay between the germline ends. This CDR3 spans 14 amino acids.

V and J are TRBV5-1 and TRBJ1-4; TRBD1 is a possible D gene (6 bases). Trimming removed 4 bases at V and 5 bases at J, with 15 bases between. CDR1 is SGHRS and CDR2 is YFSETQ in the germline V gene. The CDR3 sequence is 15 residues long. CDR3 residues: CASSVKQGLNEKLFF. As DNA, the CDR3 is TGCGCCAGCAGCGTGAAACAGGGCTTGAATGAAAAACTGTTTTTT.

The gene calls are TRBV6-1 and TRBJ2-6, with D possibly matching TRBD1 (6 bases). The CDR3 covers 14 residues. Between the trimmed V and J ends, which lost 5 bases and 2 bases, there was a span of 7 bases. The germline V gene encodes CDR1 MNHNS and CDR2 SASEGT. CDR3 loop: CASSWDTGANVLTF. The CDR3 DNA sequence: TGTGCCAGCAGTTGGGACACTGGGGCCAACGTCCTGACTTTC.

The V call is TRBV5-1, the J call TRBJ1-2; D gene ambiguous. V was trimmed by 0 bases and J by 4 bases, leaving 7 bases between them. The CDR3 totals 13 residues. Germline CDR1 SGHRS, CDR2 YFSETQ. In DNA form, the CDR3 reads TGCGCCAGCAGCTTGGACAGCAGCTATGGCTACACCTTC. Protein: CASSLDSSYGYTF.